What follows are 7 T cell receptor beta chains derived from one specimen sequenced in a study of blood T cell repertoires in COVID-19. The table came from immunoSEQ multiplex PCR; TCRdb's copy has only in-frame clones and leaves some out. The data contain about 270,000 clones, approximately 91% of them seen just once; the ten biggest clones take up about 2.3%. Sequencing was carried out using PBMCs or T cells enriched from blood (not recorded which). The origin of the receptors is a woman in her thirties or forties with acute COVID-19.

The rearrangement links TRBV4-3 to TRBJ2-7, with a weak D call TRBD1 (6 bases). Germline loops: CDR1 LGHNA, CDR2 YSLEER. The CDR3 runs to 15 residues. The V and J ends lost 1 base and 4 bases respectively, with 14 bases between them. DNA of the CDR3: TGCGCCAGCAGCCAAGCGTTGGGGGCGCGGTACGAGCAGTACTTC. This gives the protein CASSQALGARYEQYF.

The chain recombines TRBV5-6 with TRBJ1-4; 10 bases align to TRBD1. The CDR3 contains 15 residues. CDR1 is SGHDT, CDR2 YYEEEE, per germline. Trimming at V came to 1 base and at J to 8 bases, leaving 5 bases not matched to a gene. The CDR3 DNA sequence: TGTGCCAGCAGCTTGCTGGTGGGACAGGGGGAAAAACTGTTTTTT. This encodes CASSLLVGQGEKLFF.

The V call is TRBV5-1, the J call TRBJ2-5; 8 nucleotides match TRBD1. This CDR3 is built from 14 residues. CDR1 is SGHRS, CDR2 YFSETQ, per germline. V lost 4 bases and J lost 5; bases outside the gene matches: 7. Written as DNA, the CDR3 is TGCGCCAGCAGCCCCCAGGGGGCGAAGGAGACCCAGTACTTC. This sequence encodes CASSPQGAKETQYF.

The chain has TRBV27 and TRBJ2-3, with D possibly being TRBD2 (6 bases). Trimming removed 0 bases at V and 4 bases at J, with 14 bases between. This CDR3 has 16 amino acids. CDR1 is MNHEY and CDR2 is SMNVEV in the germline V gene (reference sequence). The CDR3 DNA follows: TGTGCCAGCAGTTTATCTCCCCCGGGGGTAGCAGATACGCAGTATTTT. It yields the protein CASSLSPPGVADTQYF.

CDR3 residues: CASSLQPENTEAFF. CDR3 bases: TGCGCCAGCAGCTTACAGCCCGAGAACACTGAAGCTTTCTTT. The genes are TRBV5-1 and TRBJ1-1; D is ambiguous. Germline V gene lookup returns CDR1 SGHRS and CDR2 YFSETQ. The CDR3 spans 14 residues. Trimming took 2 bases from V and 1 from J, leaving 9 bases between them.

The CDR3 region has the DNA TGTGCCAGCAGCCAATATGGGCAGGGATTGACTGAAGCTTTCTTT. Translating it yields CASSQYGQGLTEAFF. The rearrangement uses TRBV3-1 (or the pseudogene TRBV3-2) and TRBJ1-1; TRBD1 is a possible D gene (5 bases). Trimming stripped 2 bases from V and 5 bases from J, with 15 bases between. Germline values: CDR1 LGHDT, CDR2 YNNKEL (reference sequence). The CDR3 is 15 residues long.

This clone occurred once. The chain couples TRBV6-5 to TRBJ1-2; D is undetermined. The CDR3 loop spans 14 amino acids. The V gene lost 6 bases and the J gene lost 2 bases, with 13 bases spanning the gap. CDR1 and CDR2 (germline): MNHEY, SVGAGI. The CDR3 nucleotides are TGTGCCAGCAGCGCAGGTGATTTGAACTATGGCTACACCTTC. As protein: CASSAGDLNYGYTF.